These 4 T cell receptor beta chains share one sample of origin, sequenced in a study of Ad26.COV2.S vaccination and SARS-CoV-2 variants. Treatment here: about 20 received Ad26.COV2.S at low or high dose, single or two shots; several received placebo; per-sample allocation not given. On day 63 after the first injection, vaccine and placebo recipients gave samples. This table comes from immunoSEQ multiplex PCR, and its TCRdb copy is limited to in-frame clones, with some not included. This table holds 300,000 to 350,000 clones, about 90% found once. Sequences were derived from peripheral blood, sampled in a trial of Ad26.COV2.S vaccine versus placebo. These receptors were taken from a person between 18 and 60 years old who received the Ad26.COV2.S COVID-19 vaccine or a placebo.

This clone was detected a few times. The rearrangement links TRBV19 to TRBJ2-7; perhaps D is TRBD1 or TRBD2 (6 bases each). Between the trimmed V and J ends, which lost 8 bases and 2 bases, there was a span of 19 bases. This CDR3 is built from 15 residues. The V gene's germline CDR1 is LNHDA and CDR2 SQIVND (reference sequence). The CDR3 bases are TGTGCCAGTTCGTTGGGGGGCGCGGTTCCCTACGAGCAGTACTTC. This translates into CASSLGGAVPYEQYF.

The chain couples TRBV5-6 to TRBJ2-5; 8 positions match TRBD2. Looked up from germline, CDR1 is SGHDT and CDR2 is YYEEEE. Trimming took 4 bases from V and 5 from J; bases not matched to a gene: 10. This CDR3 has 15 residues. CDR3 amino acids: CASSPGVSGTETQYF. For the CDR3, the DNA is TGTGCCAGCAGCCCTGGGGTTAGCGGGACGGAGACCCAGTACTTC. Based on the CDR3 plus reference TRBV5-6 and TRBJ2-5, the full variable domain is DAGVTQSPTHLIKTRGQQVTLRCSPKSGHDTVSWYQQALGQGPQFIFQYYEEEERQRGNFPDRFSGHQFPNYSSELNVNALLLGDSALYLCASSPGVSGTETQYFGPGTRLLVL.

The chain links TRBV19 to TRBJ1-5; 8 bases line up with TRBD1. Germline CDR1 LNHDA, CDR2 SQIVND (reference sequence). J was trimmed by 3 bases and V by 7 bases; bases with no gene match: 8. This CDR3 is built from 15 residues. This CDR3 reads CASTPQGGSNQPQHF. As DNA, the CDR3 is TGTGCCAGTACTCCACAGGGGGGATCCAATCAGCCCCAGCATTTT.

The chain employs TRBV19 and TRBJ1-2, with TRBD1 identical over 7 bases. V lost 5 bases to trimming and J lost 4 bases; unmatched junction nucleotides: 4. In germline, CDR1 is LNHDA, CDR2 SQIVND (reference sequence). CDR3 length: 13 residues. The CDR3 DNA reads TGTGCCAGTAGTTTGACAGGGTTCTATGGCTACACCTTC. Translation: CASSLTGFYGYTF.